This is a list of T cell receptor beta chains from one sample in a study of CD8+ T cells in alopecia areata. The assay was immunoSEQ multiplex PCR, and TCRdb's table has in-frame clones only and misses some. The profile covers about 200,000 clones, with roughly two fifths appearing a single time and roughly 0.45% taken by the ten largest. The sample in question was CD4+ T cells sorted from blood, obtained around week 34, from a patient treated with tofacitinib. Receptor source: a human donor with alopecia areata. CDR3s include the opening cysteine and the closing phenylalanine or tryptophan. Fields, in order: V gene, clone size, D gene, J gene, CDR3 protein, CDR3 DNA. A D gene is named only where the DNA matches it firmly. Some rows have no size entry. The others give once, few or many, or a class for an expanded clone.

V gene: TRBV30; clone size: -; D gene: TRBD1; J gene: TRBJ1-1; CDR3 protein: CAWTFTQGYTEAFF; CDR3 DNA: TGTGCCTGGACCTTTACACAGGGGTACACTGAAGCTTTCTTT
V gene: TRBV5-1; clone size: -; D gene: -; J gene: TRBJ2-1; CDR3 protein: CASSSYVAGYGDSEQFF; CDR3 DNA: TGCGCCAGCAGCTCCTACGTAGCGGGATATGGGGACAGTGAGCAGTTCTTC
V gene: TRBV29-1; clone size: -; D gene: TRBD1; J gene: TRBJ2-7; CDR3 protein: CSAGSSGQGLEQYF; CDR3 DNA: TGCAGCGCTGGGTCCTCGGGACAGGGTCTCGAGCAGTACTTC
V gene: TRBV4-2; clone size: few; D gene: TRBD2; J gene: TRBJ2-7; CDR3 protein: CASSPGLRVAGSYEQYF; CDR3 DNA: TGTGCCAGCAGCCCGGGACTGAGGGTAGCGGGGTCCTACGAGCAGTACTTC
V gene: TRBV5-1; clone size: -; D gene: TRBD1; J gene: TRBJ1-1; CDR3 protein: CASSQGQVRTEAFF; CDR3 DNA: TGCGCCAGCAGCCAGGGACAGGTACGCACTGAAGCTTTCTTT
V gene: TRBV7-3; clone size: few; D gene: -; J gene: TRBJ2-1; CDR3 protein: CASSLNRVNEQFF; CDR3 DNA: TGTGCCAGCAGCTTAAACAGGGTCAATGAGCAGTTCTTC
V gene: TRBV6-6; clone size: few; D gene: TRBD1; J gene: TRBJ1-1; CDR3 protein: CASRSGTGGLNTEAFF; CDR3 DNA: TGTGCCAGCAGATCCGGGACAGGGGGTTTGAACACTGAAGCTTTCTTT
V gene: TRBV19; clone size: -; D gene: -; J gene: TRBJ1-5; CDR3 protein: CASSIPGLHQPQHF; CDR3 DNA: TGTGCCAGTAGTATCCCTGGGCTGCATCAGCCCCAGCATTTT
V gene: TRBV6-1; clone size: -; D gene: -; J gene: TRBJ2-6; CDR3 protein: CASRAGGSGANVLTF; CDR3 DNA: TGTGCCAGCAGGGCCGGGGGCTCTGGGGCCAACGTCCTGACTTTC
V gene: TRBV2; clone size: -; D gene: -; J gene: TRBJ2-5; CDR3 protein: CASSGGLALTNF; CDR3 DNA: TGTGCCAGCAGCGGGGGGCTGGCTCTTACTAACTTC
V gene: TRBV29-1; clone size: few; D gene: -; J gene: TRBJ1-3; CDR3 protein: CSVGPHDKNTIYF; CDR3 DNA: TGCAGCGTTGGCCCCCATGACAAGAACACCATATATTTT
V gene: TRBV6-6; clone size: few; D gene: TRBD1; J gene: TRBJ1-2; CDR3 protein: CASMTGGDPYGYTF; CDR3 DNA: TGTGCCAGCATGACAGGGGGCGATCCTTATGGCTACACCTTC
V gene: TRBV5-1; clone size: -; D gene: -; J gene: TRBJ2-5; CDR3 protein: CASSLGAGQETQYF; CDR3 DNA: TGCGCCAGCAGCTTGGGGGCAGGACAAGAGACCCAGTACTTC
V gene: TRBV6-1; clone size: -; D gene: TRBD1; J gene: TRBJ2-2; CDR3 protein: CASRDRTNTGELFF; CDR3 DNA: TGTGCCAGCAGGGACAGGACGAACACCGGGGAGCTGTTTTTT
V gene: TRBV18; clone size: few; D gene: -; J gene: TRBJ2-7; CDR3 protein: CASSPPAGLQGAYEQYF; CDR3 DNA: TGTGCCAGCTCACCACCGGCAGGGCTCCAAGGGGCCTACGAGCAGTACTTC
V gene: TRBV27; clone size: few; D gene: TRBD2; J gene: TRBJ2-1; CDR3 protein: CASSPGEAGGGNEQFF; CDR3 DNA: TGTGCCAGCAGCCCCGGGGAAGCGGGAGGGGGCAATGAGCAGTTCTTC
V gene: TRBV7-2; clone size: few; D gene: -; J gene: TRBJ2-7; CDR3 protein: CASSLLGREQQYF; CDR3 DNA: TGTGCCAGCAGCTTGCTCGGCCGCGAACAACAGTACTTC
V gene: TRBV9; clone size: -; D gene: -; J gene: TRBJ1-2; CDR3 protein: CASSVTQGGDYGYTF; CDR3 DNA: TGTGCCAGCAGCGTAACGCAGGGTGGTGACTATGGCTACACCTTC
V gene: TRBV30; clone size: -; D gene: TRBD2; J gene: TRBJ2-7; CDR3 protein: CAWSVEVAGVEQYF; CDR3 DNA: TGTGCCTGGAGTGTAGAGGTAGCGGGAGTCGAGCAGTACTTC
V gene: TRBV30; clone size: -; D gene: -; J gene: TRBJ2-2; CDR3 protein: CAWSGASVNTGELFF; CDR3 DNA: TGTGCCTGGAGTGGGGCTAGTGTGAACACCGGGGAGCTGTTTTTT
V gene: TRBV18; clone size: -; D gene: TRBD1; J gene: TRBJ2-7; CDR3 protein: CASSPSSGGQGTIF; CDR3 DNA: TGTGCCAGCTCACCATCTAGTGGGGGACAGGGGACAATATTC
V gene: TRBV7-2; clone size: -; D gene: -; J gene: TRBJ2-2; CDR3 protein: CASSFGWTGELFF; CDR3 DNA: TGTGCCAGCAGCTTTGGGTGGACCGGGGAGCTGTTTTTT
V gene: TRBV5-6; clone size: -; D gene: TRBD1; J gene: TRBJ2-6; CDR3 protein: CASVYRGSGANVLTF; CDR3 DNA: TGTGCCAGCGTTTACAGGGGCTCTGGGGCCAACGTCCTGACTTTC
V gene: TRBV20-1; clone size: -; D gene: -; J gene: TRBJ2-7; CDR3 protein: CSAPTHYEQYF; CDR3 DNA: TGCAGTGCTCCTACACACTACGAGCAGTACTTC
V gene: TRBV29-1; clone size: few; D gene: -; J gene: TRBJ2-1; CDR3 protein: CSVEGRAYNEQFF; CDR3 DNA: TGCAGCGTTGAAGGTAGGGCCTACAATGAGCAGTTCTTC
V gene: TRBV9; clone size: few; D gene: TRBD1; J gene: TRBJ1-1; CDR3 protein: CASRASGGEAFF; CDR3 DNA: TGTGCCAGCAGGGCATCAGGGGGCGAAGCTTTCTTT
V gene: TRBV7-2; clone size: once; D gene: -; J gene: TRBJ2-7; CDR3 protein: CASSLAPPRSYEQYF; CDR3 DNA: TGTGCCAGCAGCTTAGCCCCGCCCCGCTCCTACGAGCAGTACTTC
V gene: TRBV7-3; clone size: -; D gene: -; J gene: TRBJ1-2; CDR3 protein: CASSLLWLGINYGYTF; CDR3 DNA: TGTGCCAGCAGCTTATTGTGGCTGGGGATAAACTATGGCTACACCTTC
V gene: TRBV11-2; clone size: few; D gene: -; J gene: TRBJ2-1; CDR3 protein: CASSLSSYNEQFF; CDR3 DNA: TGTGCCAGCAGCTTAAGTTCCTACAATGAGCAGTTCTTC
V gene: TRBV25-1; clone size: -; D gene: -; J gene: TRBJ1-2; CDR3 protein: CASSETGQENYGYTF; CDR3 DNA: TGTGCCAGCAGTGAAACGGGGCAGGAGAACTATGGCTACACCTTC
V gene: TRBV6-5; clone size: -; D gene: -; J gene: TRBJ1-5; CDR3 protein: CASSPGTSSGPQHF; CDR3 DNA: TGTGCCAGCAGCCCAGGGACTTCGAGTGGGCCCCAGCATTTT
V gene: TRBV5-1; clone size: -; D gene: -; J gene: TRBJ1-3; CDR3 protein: CASSLGGTGTSGNTIYF; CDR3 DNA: TGCGCCAGCAGCTTGGGTGGGACCGGGACCTCTGGAAACACCATATATTTT
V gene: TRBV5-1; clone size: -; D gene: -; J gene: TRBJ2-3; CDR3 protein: CASSGVTDTQYF; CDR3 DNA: TGCGCCAGCAGCGGGGTGACAGATACGCAGTATTTT
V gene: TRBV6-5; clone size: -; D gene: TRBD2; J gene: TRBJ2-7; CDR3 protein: CASRSIAGVAYEQYF; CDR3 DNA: TGTGCCAGCAGGTCTATAGCGGGAGTCGCCTACGAGCAGTACTTC
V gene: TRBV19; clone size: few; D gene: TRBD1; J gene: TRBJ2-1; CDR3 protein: CASSTRSEGQRHNEQFF; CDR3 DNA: TGTGCCAGTAGTACACGTTCCGAGGGACAGCGTCACAATGAGCAGTTCTTC
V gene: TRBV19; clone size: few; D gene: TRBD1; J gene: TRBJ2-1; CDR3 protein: CASSPRDRVLEQFF; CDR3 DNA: TGTGCCAGTAGTCCCCGGGACAGGGTTCTTGAGCAGTTCTTC
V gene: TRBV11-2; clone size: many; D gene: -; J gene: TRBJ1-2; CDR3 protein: CASSQSLALGLGYTF; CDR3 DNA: TGTGCCAGCAGCCAAAGTTTGGCCCTAGGTCTCGGCTACACCTTC
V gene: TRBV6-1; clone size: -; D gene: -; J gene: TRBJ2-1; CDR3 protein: CASNQIAEQFF; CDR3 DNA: TGTGCCAGCAATCAAATAGCTGAGCAGTTCTTC
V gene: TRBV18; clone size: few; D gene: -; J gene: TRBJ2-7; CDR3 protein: CASSPPGGGEQYF; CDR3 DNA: TGTGCCAGCTCACCCCCCGGTGGAGGCGAGCAGTACTTC
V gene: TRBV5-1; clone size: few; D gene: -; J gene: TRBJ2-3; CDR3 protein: CASTTHTDTQYF; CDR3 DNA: TGCGCCAGCACCACCCACACAGATACGCAGTATTTT
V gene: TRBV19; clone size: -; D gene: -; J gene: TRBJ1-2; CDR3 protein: CASSLGDYGYTF; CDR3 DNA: TGTGCCAGTAGTCTTGGAGACTATGGCTACACCTTC
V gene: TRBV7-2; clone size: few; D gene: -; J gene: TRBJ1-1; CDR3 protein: CASSLVSTGAEAFF; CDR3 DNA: TGTGCCAGCAGCTTAGTCTCAACGGGCGCTGAAGCTTTCTTT
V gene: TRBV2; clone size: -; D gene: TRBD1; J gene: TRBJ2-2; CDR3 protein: CASRMQGAGELFF; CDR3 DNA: TGTGCCAGCAGGATGCAGGGGGCCGGGGAGCTGTTTTTT
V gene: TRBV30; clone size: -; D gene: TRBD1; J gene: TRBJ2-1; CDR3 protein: CAWSRKVTGIDNEQFF; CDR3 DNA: TGTGCCTGGAGTAGGAAGGTGACAGGGATCGATAATGAGCAGTTCTTC
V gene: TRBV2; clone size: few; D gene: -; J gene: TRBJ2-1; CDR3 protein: CASSPRKAGAFYNEQFF; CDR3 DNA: TGTGCCAGCAGTCCCCGGAAGGCGGGGGCCTTCTACAATGAGCAGTTCTTC
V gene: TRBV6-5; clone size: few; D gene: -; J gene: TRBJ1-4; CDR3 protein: CASSYSGTRGEKLFF; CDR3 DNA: TGTGCCAGCAGTTACTCCGGGACCCGAGGTGAAAAACTGTTTTTT
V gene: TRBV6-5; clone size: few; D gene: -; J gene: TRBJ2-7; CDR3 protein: CASSPGQDYEQYF; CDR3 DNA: TGTGCCAGCAGTCCGGGACAAGACTACGAGCAGTACTTC
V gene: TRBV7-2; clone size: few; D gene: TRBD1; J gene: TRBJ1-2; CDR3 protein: CASRQGPNYGYTF; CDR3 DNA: TGTGCCAGCCGACAGGGACCCAACTATGGCTACACCTTC
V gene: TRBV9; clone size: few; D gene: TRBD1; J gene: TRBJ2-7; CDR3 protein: CASTPGQSSYEQYF; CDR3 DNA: TGTGCCAGCACCCCGGGACAGAGCTCCTACGAGCAGTACTTC
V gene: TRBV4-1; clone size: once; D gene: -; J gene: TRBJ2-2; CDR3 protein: CASSQEDSAGELFF; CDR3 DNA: TGCGCCAGCAGCCAAGAAGACAGCGCCGGGGAGCTGTTTTTT
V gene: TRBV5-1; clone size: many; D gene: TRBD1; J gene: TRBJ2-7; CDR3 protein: CASSPSWDRPGEQYF; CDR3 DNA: TGCGCCAGCAGCCCGTCATGGGACAGGCCCGGGGAGCAGTACTTC
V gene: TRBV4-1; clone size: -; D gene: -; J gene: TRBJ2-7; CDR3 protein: CASRLIGGDSYEQYF; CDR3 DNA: TGCGCCAGCAGATTGATCGGCGGGGACTCCTACGAGCAGTACTTC
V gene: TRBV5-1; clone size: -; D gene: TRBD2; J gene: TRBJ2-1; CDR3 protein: CASSLSGGPPEFF; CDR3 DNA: TGCGCCAGCAGCTTGTCGGGAGGGCCTCCTGAGTTCTTC